The clone carrying this TCR beta chain appeared many times. Its antigen remains unidentified. With V trimmed by 0 bases and J by 0 bases, 5 bases remained unmatched. CDR1 is SGHNT and CDR2 is YYREEE in the germline V gene (reference sequence). The CDR3 is 16 amino acids. The entry originates in a study of T and B cells in COVID-19 patients. Looking at the study overall: The recovered cohort's median age was 34 years, versus over 60 years in active infection.

Study results and limitations: Of roughly 2,000 TCR clusters found only in the recovered cohort, a few dozen had low generation probability. Sorted SARS-CoV-2-responsive or tetramer+ T cells and CD4+, regulatory and CD8+ subsets were not yet sequenced.

BIOMED2 TRB-A/B primer pools were used in multiplex TRB PCR. Via MiXCR, TCRdb re-called the multiplex PCR reads, giving one row per CDR3 protein. The table lists 15,000 or so distinct CDR3 sequences, 28% of them singletons. From blood, about 240-500 ng of genomic DNA served as TRB template. Sequenced input: blood. The chain employs TRBV5-4 and TRBJ2-5, with 7 bases aligning to TRBD1. This clonotype originated in a human donor who had recovered from COVID-19. CDR3 amino acids: CASSLGQGLYQETQYF. The DNA for the CDR3 is TGTGCCAGCAGCTTGGGACAGGGCCTGTACCAAGAGACCCAGTACTTC.